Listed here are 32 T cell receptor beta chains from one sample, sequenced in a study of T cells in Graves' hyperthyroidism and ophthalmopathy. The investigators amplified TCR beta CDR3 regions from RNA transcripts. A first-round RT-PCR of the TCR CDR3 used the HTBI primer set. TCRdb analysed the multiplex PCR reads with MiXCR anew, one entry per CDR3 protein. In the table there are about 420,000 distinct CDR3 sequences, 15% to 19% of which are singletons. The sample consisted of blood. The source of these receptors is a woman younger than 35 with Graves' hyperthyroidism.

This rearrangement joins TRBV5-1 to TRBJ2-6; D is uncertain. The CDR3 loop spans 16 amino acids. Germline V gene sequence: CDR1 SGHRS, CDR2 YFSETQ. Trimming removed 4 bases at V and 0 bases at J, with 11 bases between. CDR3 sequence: CASSPTTSSGANVLTF. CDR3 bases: TGCGCCAGCAGCCCGACAACGAGCTCTGGGGCCAACGTCCTGACTTTC.

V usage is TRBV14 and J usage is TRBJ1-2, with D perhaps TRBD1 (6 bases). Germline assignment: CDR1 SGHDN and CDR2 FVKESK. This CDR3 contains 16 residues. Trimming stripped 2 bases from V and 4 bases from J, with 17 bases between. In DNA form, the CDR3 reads TGTGCCAGCAGCCAATCCTTGGGGGCAGGGTCCTATGGCTACACCTTC. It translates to CASSQSLGAGSYGYTF.

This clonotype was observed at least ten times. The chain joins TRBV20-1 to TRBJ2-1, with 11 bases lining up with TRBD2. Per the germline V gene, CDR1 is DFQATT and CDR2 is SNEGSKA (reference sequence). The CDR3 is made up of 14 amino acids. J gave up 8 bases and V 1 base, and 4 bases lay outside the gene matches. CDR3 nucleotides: TGCAGTGCTAGAGGACTAGCGGGGATCGATGAGCAGTTCTTC. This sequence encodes CSARGLAGIDEQFF.

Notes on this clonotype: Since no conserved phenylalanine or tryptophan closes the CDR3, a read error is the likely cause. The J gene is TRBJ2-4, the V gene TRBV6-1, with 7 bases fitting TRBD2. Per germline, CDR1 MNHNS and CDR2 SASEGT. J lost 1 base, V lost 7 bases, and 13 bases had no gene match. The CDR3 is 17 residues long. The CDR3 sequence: CASTHRRETLAKNIQYL. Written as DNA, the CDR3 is TGTGCCAGCACTCACCGGCGGGAGACTCTCGCCAAAAACATTCAGTACCTC.

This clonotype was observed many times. CDR3 loop: CASSYSRETQYF. The CDR3 DNA is TGTGCCAGCAGTTACAGTCGGGAGACCCAGTACTTC. The chain has TRBV6-5 and TRBJ2-5; no clear D gene. With 2 bases removed from V and 5 bases from J, the gap between germline ends came to 6 bases. This CDR3 has 12 amino acids. Germline-derived CDR1 and CDR2 are MNHEY and SVGAGI.

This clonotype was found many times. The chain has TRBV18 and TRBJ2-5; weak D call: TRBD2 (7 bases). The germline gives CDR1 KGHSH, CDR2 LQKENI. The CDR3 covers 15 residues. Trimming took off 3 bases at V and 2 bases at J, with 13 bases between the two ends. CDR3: CASSPVAGAQETQYF. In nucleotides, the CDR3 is TGTGCCAGCTCACCGGTGGCGGGGGCTCAAGAGACCCAGTACTTC.

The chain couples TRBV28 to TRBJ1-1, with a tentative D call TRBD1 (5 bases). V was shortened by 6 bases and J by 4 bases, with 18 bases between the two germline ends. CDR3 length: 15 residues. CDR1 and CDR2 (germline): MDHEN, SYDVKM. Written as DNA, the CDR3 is TGTGCCAGCAGCCCGAGAGGACCGGGGGGCACTGAAGCTTTCTTT. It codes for CASSPRGPGGTEAFF.

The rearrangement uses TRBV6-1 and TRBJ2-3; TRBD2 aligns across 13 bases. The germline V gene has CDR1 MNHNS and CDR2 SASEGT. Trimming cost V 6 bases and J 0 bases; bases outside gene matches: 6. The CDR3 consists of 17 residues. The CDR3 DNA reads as TGTGCCAGCAGCCAAACTAGCGGGGGGGCTAGCACAGATACGCAGTATTTT. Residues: CASSQTSGGASTDTQYF.

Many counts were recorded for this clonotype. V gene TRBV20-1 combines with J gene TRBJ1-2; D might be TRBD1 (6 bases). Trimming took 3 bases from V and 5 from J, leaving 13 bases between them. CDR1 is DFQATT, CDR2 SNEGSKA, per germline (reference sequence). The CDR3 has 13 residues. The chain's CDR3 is CSARGQGRYGYTF. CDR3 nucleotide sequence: TGCAGTGCTAGGGGTCAGGGGCGGTATGGCTACACCTTC.

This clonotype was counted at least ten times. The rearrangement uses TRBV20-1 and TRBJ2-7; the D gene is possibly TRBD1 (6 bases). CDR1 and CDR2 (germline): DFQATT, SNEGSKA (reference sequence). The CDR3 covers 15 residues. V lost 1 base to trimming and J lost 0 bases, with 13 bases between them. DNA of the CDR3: TGCAGTGCTAGAGTCTCACAGGGAAGCTCCTACGAGCAGTACTTC. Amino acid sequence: CSARVSQGSSYEQYF.

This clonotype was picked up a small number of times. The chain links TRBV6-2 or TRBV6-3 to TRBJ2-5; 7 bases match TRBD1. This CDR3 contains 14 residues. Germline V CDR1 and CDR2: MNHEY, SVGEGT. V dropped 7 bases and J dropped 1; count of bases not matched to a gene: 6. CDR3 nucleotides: TGTGCCAGCAAGGGGGACAGTTTCCAAGAGACCCAGTACTTC. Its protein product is CASKGDSFQETQYF.

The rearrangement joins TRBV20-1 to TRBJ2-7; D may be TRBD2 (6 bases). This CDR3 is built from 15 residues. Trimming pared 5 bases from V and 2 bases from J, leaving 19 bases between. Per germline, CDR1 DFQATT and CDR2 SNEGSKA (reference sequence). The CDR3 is CSASFASDLPYEQYF. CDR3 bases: TGCAGTGCTTCCTTCGCTAGCGACCTGCCCTACGAGCAGTACTTC.

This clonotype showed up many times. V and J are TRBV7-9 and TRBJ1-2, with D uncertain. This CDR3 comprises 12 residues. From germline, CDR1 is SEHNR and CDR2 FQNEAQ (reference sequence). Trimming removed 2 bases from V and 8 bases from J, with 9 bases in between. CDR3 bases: TGTGCCAGCAGCTTAAGGAATCCCGGCTACACCTTC. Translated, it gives CASSLRNPGYTF.

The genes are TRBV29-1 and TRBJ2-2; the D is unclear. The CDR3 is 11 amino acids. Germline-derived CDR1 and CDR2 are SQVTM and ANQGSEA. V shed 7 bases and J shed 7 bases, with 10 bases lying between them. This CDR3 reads CSGRDFGELFF. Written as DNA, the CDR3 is TGCAGCGGAAGGGATTTCGGGGAGCTGTTTTTT.

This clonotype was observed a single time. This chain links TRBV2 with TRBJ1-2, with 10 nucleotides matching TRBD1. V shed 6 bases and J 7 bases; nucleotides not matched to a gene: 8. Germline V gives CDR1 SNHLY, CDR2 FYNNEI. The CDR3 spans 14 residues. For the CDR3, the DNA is TGTGCCAGCAGGAAAAATGGGGACAGGGGTGGCTACACCTTC. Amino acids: CASRKNGDRGGYTF.

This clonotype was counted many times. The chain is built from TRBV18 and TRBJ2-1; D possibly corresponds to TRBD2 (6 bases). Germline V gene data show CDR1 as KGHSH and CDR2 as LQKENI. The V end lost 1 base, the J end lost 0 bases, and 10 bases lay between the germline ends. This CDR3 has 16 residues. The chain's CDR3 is CASSPLGGNSYNEQFF. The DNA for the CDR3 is TGTGCCAGCTCACCACTCGGCGGGAACTCCTACAATGAGCAGTTCTTC.

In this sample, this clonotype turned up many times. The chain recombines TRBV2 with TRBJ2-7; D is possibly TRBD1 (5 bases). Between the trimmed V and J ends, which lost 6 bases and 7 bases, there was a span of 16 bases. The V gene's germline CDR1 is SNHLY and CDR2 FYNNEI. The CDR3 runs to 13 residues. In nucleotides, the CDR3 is TGTGCCAGCAGAAGCGACAGTCAGGGTGAGCAGTACTTC. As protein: CASRSDSQGEQYF.

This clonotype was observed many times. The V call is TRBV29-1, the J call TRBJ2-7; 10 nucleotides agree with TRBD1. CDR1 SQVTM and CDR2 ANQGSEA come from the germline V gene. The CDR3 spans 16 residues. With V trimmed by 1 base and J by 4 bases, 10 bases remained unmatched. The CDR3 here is CSVEGWRDRGLYEQYF. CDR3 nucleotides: TGCAGCGTTGAAGGATGGCGGGACAGGGGACTGTACGAGCAGTACTTC.

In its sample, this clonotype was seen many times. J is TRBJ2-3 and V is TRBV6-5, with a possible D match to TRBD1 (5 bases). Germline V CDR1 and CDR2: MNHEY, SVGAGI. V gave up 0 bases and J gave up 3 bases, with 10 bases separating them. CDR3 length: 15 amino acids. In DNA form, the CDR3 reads TGTGCCAGCAGTTACTCGATGTCAGGGACAGATACGCAGTATTTT. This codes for CASSYSMSGTDTQYF.

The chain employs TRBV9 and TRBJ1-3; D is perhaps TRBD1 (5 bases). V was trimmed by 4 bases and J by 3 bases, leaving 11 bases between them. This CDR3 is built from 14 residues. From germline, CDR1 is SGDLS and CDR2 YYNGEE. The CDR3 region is CASSPGVIGNTIYF. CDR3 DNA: TGTGCCAGCAGCCCGGGGGTTATTGGAAACACCATATATTTT.

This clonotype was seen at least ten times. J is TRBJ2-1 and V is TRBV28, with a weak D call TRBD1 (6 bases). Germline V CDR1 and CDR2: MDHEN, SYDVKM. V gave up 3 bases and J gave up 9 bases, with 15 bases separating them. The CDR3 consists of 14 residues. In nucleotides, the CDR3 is TGTGCCAGCAGTTTCAGGAGGTTAGGGGGTGAGCAGTTCTTC. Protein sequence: CASSFRRLGGEQFF. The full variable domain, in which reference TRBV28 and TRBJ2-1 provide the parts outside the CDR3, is DVKVTQSSRYLVKRTGEKVFLECVQDMDHENMFWYRQDPGLGLRLIYFSYDVKMKEKGDIPEGYSVSREKKERFSLILESASTNQTSMYLCASSFRRLGGEQFFGPGTRLTVL.

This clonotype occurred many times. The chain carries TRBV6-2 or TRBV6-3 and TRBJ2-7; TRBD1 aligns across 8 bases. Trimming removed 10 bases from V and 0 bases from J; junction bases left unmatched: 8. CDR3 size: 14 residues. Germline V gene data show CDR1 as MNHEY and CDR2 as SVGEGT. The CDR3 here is CATTGQEISYEQYF. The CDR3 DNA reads TGTGCCACCACGGGACAGGAAATCTCCTACGAGCAGTACTTC.

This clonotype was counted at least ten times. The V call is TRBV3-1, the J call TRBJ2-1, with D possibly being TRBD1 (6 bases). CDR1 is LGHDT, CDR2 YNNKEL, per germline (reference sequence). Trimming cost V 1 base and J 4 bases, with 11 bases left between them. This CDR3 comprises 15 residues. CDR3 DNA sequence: TGTGCCAGCAGCCAAGGGCTCGGGACATACAATGAGCAGTTCTTC. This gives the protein CASSQGLGTYNEQFF.

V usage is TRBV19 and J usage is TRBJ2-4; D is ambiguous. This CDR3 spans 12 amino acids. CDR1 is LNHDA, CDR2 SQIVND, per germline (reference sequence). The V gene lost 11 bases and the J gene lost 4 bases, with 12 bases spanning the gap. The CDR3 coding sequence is TGTGCCTCCTCGGGCATAAAAAACATTCAGTACTTC. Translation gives CASSGIKNIQYF.

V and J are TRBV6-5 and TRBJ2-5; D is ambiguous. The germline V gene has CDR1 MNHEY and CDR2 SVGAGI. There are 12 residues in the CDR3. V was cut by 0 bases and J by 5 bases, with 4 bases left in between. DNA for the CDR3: TGTGCCAGCAGTTACTCGTTGGAGACCCAGTACTTC. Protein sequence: CASSYSLETQYF.

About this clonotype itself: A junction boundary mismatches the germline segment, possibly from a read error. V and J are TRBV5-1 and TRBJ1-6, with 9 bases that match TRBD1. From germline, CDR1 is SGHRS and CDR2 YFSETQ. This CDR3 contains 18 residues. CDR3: CARSLAPPGQGSNSPLHF. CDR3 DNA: TGCGCCAGGAGCTTGGCCCCCCCCGGACAGGGGTCTAATTCACCCCTCCACTTT.

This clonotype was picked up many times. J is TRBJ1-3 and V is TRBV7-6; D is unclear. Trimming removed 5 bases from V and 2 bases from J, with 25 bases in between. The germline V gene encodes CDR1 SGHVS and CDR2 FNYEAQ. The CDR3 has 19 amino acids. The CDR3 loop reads CASSPHWPLRRGPGNTIYF. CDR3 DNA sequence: TGTGCCAGCAGCCCACATTGGCCCCTTAGGAGAGGTCCTGGAAACACCATATATTTT.

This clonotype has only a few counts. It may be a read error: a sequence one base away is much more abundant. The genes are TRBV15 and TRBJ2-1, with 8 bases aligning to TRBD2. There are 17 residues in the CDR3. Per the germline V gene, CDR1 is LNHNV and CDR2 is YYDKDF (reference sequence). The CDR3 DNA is TGTGCCACCAACAGACAACGAGCGGGAGAGTTCTACAATGAGCAGTTCTTC. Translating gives CATNRQRAGEFYNEQFF.

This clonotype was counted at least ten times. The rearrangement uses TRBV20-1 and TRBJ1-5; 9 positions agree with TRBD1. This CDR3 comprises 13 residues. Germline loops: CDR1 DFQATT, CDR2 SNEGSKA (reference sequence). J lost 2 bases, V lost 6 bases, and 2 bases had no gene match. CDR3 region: CSARQGGNQPQHF. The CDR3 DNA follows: TGCAGTGCGCGACAGGGGGGCAATCAGCCCCAGCATTTT.

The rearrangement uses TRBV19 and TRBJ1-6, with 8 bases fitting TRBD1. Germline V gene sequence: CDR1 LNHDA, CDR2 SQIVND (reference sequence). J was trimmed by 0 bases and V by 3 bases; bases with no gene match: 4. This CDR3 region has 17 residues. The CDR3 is CASSMTGVSSYNSPLHF. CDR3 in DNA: TGTGCCAGTAGTATGACAGGGGTCAGCTCCTATAATTCACCCCTCCACTTT.

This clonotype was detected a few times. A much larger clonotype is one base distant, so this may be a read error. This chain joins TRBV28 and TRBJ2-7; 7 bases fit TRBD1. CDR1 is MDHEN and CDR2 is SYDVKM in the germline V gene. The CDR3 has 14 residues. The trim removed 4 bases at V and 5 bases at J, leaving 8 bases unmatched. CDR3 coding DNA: TGTGCCAGCAGTTCGAGACAGGGTACCCACGAGCAGTACTTC. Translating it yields CASSSRQGTHEQYF.

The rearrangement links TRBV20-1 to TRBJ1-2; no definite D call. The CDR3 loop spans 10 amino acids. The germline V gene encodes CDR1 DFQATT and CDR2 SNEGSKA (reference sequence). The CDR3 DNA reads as TGCATCACAGACCGCTATGGCTACACCTTC. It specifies CITDRYGYTF.